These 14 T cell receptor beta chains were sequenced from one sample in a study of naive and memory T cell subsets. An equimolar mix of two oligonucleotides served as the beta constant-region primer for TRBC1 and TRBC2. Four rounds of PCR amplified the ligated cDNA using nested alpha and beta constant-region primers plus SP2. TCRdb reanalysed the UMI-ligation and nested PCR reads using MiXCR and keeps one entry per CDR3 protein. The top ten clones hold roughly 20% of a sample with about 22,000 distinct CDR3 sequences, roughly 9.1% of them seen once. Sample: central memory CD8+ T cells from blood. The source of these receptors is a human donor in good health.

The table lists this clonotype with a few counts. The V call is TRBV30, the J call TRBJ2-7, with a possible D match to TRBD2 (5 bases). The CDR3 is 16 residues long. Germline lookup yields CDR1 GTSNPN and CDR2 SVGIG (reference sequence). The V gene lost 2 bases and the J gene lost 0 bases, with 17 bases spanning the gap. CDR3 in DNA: TGTGCCTGGAGTCCCCTAGCTCACGAGACCTCCTACGAGCAGTACTTC. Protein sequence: CAWSPLAHETSYEQYF.

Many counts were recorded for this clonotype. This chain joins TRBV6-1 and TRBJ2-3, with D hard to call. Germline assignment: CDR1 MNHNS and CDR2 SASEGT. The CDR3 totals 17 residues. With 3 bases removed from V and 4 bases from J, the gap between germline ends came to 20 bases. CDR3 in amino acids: CASSDPPGAAGADTQYF. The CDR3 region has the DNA TGTGCCAGCAGTGATCCCCCCGGCGCCGCTGGTGCAGATACGCAGTATTTT.

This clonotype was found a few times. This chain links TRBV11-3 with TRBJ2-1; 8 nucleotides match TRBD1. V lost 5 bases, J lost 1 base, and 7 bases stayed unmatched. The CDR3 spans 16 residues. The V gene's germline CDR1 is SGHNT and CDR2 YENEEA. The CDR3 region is CASSTRQGSSYNEQFF. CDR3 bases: TGTGCCAGCAGCACAAGACAGGGGTCGTCCTACAATGAGCAGTTCTTC.

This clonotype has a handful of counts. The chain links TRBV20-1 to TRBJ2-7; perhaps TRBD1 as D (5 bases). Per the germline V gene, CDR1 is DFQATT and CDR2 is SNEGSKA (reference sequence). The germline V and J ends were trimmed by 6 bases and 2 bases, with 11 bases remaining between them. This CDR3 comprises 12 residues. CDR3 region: CSAGQGTYEQYF. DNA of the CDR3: TGCAGTGCCGGTCAGGGTACCTACGAGCAGTACTTC.

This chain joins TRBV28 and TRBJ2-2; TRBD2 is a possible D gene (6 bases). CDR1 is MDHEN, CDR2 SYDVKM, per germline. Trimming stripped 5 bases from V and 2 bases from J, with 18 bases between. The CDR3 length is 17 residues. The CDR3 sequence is CASSTQRASSNTGELFF. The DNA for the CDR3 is TGTGCCAGCAGTACCCAGCGGGCGAGTTCAAACACCGGGGAGCTGTTTTTT.

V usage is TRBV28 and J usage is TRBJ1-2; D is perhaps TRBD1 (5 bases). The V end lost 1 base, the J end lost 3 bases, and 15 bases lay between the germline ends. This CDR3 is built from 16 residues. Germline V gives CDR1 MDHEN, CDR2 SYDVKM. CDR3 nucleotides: TGTGCCAGCAGTTTATATATGGTCCGGGGGGACTATGGCTACACCTTC. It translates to CASSLYMVRGDYGYTF.

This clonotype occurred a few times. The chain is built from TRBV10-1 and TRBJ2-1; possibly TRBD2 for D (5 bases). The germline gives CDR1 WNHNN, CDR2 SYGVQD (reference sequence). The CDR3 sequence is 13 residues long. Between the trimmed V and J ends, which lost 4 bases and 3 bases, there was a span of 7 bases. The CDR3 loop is CASSGADYNEQFF. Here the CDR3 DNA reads TGCGCCAGCAGTGGAGCGGACTACAATGAGCAGTTCTTC.

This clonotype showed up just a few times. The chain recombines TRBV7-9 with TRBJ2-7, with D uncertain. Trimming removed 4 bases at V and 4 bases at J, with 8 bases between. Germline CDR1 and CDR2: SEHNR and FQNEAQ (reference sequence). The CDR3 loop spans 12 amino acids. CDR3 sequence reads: CASSSLDYEQYF. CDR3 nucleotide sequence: TGTGCCAGCAGCTCGCTAGATTACGAGCAGTACTTC.

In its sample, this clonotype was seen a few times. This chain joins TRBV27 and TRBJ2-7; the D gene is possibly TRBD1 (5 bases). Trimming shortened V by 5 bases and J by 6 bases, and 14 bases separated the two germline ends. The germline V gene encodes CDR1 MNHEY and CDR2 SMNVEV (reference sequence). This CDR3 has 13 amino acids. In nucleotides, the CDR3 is TGTGCCAGCAGTGTAATCAGGGAATCCGAGCAGTACTTC. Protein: CASSVIRESEQYF.

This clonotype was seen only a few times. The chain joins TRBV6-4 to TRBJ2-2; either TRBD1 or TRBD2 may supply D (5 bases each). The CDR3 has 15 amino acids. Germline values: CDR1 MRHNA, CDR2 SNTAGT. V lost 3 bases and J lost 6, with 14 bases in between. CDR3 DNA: TGTGCCAGCAGTGAAGGCAGGGACGGTTCCGGGGAGCTGTTTTTT. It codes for CASSEGRDGSGELFF.

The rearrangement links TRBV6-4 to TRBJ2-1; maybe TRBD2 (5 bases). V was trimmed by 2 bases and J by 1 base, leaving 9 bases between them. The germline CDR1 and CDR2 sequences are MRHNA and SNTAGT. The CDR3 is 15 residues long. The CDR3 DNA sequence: TGTGCCAGCAGTGACCAGGTAGCGTCCTACAATGAGCAGTTCTTC. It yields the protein CASSDQVASYNEQFF.

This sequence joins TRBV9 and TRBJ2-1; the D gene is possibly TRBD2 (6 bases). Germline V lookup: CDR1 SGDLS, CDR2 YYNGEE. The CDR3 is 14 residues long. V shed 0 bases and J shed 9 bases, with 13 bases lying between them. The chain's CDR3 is CASSVAGDYGEQFF. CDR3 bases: TGTGCCAGCAGCGTAGCGGGAGACTACGGTGAGCAGTTCTTC.

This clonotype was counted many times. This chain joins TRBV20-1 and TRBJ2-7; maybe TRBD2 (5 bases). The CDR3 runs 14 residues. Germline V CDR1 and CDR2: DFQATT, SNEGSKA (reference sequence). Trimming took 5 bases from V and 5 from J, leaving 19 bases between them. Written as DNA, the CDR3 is TGCAGTGCTCAAGTGTGGGAGAATCGCCACGAGCAGTACTTC. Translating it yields CSAQVWENRHEQYF.

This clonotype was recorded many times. CDR3 DNA: TGTGCCAGCAGCGTACCCCCTAACCCTGAAGCTTTCTTT. It codes for CASSVPPNPEAFF. V is TRBV9 and J is TRBJ1-1; D gene unclear. Germline CDR1 SGDLS, CDR2 YYNGEE. CDR3 size: 13 residues. The V and J ends lost 1 base and 6 bases respectively, with 10 bases between them. The full variable domain, with the rest looked up from reference TRBV9 and TRBJ1-1, is DSGVTQTPKHLITATGQRVTLRCSPRSGDLSVYWYQQSLDQGLQFLIQYYNGEERAKGNILERFSAQQFPDLHSELNLSSLELGDSALYFCASSVPPNPEAFFGQGTRLTVV.